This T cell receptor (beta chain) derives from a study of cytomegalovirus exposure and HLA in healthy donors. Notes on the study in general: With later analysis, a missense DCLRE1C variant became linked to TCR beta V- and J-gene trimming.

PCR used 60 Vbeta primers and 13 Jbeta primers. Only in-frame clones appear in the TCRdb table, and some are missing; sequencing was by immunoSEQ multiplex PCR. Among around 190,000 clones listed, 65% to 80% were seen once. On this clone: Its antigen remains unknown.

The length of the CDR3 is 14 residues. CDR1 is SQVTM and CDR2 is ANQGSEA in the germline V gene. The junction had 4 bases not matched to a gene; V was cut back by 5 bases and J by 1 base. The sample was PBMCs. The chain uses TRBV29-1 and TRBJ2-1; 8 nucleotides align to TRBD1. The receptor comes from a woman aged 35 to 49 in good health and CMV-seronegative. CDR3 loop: CSVPDRASYNEQFF. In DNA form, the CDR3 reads TGCAGCGTTCCGGACAGGGCGTCCTACAATGAGCAGTTCTTC.